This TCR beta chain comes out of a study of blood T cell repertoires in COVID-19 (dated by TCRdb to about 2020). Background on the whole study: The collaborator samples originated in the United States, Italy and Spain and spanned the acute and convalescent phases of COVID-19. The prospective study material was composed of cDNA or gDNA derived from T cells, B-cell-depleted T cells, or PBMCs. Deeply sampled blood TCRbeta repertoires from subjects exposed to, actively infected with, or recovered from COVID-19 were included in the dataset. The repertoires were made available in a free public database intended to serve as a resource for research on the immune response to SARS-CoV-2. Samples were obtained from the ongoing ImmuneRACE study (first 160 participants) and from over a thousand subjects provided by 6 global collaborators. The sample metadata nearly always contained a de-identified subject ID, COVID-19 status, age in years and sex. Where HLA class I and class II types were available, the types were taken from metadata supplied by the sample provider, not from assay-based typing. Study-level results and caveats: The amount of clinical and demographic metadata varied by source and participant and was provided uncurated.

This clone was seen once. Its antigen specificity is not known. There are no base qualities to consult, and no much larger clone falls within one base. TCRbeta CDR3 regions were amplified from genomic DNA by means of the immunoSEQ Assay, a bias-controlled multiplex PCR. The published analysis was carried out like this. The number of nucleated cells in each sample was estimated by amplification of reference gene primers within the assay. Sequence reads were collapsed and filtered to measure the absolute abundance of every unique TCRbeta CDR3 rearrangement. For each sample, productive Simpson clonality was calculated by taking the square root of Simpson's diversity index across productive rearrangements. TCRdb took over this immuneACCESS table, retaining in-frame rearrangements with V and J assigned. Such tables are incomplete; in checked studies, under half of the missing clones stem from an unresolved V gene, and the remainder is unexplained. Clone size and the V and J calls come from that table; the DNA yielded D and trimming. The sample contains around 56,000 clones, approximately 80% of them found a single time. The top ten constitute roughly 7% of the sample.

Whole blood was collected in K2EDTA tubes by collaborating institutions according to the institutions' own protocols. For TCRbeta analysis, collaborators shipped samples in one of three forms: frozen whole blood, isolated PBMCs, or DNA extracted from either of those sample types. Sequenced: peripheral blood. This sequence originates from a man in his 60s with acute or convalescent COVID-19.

The nucleotide sequence reads as follows: TGTGCCAGTAAGGACTACCAACAAGAGACCCAGTACTTC. Translated, this is CASKDYQQETQYF. Rearrangement joined TRBV19 to TRBJ2-5, and the D gene may be TRBD2, 6 bases matching. Between the V and J ends, shortened by 7 bases and 2 bases respectively, the junction contains 11 bases. CDR1 is given as LNHDA and CDR2 as SQIVND, both from the germline V gene (reference sequence). The CDR3 goes from the cysteine to the phenylalanine over 13 residues. Only the CDR3 DNA is retained, 39 bases long and in frame from the first base.